One and the same sample provided the 4 T cell receptor beta chains below, sequenced in a study of blood T cell repertoires in COVID-19. Sequencing used immunoSEQ multiplex PCR; TCRdb keeps in-frame clones, though not all of them. In the table there are some 150,000 clones, approximately 86% of which are singletons. The sequencing input was peripheral blood. These receptors all stem from a woman in her forties or fifties with acute or convalescent COVID-19.

The rearrangement joins TRBV12-3 or TRBV12-4 to TRBJ2-2; D may be TRBD1 (5 bases). V was shortened by 5 bases and J by 7 bases, with 11 bases between the two germline ends. This CDR3 has 13 residues. This chain's CDR3 is CASSQQAIGELFF. The CDR3 nucleotides read TGTGCCAGCAGTCAACAGGCAATCGGGGAGCTGTTTTTT.

This chain connects TRBV30 to TRBJ1-2; D is unresolved. Germline V CDR1 and CDR2: GTSNPN, SVGIG (reference sequence). V gave up 2 bases and J gave up 0 bases, with 10 bases separating them. This CDR3 is 14 amino acids long. CDR3 loop: CAWSLPGANYGYTF. The CDR3 DNA sequence: TGTGCCTGGAGTTTACCGGGAGCTAACTATGGCTACACCTTC.

The chain employs TRBV5-1 and TRBJ1-2; the D gene is possibly TRBD1 (6 bases). V lost 7 bases, J lost 9 bases, and 22 bases lay in between. The CDR3 consists of 14 residues. The germline V gene has CDR1 SGHRS and CDR2 YFSETQ. The CDR3 DNA is TGCGCCAGCGGTCTTGGACAGCCCTCCGCAAGCTACACCTTC. Amino acid sequence: CASGLGQPSASYTF.

In DNA form, the CDR3 reads TGTGCCAGCAGCTCCCGACAGGGGCGGACCACTGAAGCTTTCTTT. Its translation is CASSSRQGRTTEAFF. This chain joins TRBV7-2 and TRBJ1-1, with TRBD1 identical over 8 bases. Germline loops: CDR1 SGHTA, CDR2 FQGNSA. V trimming: 4 bases; J trimming: 4 bases; junction bases outside the gene matches: 8. The CDR3 runs 15 residues.